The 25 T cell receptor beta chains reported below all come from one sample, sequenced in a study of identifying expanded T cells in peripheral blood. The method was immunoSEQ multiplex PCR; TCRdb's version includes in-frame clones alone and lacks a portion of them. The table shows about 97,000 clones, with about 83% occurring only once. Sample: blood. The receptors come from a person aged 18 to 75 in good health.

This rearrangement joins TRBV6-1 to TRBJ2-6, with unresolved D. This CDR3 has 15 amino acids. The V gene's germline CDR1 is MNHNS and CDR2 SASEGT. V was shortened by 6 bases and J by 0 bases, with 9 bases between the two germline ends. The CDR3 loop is CASRPSSSGANVLTF. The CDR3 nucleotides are TGTGCCAGCAGGCCGAGCAGCTCTGGGGCCAACGTCCTGACTTTC.

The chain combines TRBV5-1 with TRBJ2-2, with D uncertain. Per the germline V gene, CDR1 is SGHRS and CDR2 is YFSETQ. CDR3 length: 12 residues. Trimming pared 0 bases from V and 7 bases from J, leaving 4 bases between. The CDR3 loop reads CASSLDIGELFF. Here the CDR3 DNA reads TGCGCCAGCAGCTTGGATATCGGGGAGCTGTTTTTT. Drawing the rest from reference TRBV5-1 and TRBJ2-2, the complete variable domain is KAGVTQTPRYLIKTRGQQVTLSCSPISGHRSVSWYQQTPGQGLQFLFEYFSETQRNKGNFPGRFSGRQFSNSRSEMNVSTLELGDSALYLCASSLDIGELFFGEGSRLTVL.

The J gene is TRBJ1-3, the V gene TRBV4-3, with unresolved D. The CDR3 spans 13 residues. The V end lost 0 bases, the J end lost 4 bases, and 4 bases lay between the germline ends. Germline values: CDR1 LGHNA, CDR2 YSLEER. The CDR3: CASSQDGGNTIYF. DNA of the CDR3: TGCGCCAGCAGCCAAGATGGCGGAAACACCATATATTTT.

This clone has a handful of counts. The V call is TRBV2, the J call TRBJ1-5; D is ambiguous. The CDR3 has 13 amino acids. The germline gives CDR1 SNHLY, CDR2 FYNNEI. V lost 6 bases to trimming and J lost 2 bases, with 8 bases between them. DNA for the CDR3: TGTGCCAGCAGGACTCAGGGCAATCAGCCCCAGCATTTT. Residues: CASRTQGNQPQHF.

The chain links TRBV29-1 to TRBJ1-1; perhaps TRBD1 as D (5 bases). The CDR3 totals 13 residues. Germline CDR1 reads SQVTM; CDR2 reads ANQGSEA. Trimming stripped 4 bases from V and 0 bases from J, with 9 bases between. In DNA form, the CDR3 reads TGCAGCGTTGGAGGGACCATGAACACTGAAGCTTTCTTT. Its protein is CSVGGTMNTEAFF. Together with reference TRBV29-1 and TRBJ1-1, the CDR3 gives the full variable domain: SAVISQKPSRDICQRGTSLTIQCQVDSQVTMMFWYRQQPGQSLTLIATANQGSEATYESGFVIDKFPISRPNLTFSTLTVSNMSPEDSSIYLCSVGGTMNTEAFFGQGTRLTVV.

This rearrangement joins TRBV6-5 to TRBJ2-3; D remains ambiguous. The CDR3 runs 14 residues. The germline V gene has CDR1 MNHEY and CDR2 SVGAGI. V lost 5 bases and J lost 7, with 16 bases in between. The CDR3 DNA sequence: TGTGCCAGCAGTCTCCCGGTTACTGCATATACGCAGTATTTT. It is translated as CASSLPVTAYTQYF.

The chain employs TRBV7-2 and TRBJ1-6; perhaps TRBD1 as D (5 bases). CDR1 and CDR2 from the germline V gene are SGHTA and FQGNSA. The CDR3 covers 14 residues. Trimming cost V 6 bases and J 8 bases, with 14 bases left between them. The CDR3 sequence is CASRDLGDYSPLHF. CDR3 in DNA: TGTGCCAGCAGGGACCTGGGGGACTATTCACCCCTCCACTTT.

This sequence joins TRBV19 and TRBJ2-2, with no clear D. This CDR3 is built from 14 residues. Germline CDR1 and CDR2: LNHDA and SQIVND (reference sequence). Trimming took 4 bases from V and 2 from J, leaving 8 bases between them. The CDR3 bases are TGTGCCAGTAGTAGCGGCCCTAACACCGGGGAGCTGTTTTTT. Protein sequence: CASSSGPNTGELFF.

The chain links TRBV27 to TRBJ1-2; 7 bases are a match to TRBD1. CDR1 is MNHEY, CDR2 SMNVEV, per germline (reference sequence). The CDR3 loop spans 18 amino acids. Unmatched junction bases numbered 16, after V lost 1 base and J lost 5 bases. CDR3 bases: TGTGCCAGCAGTTTATATTCGCCCGGGGAACAGGGGAGGTATGGCTACACCTTC. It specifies CASSLYSPGEQGRYGYTF.

CDR3 region: CASAPGTGTYEQYF. The CDR3 nucleotides read TGTGCCAGCGCACCGGGCACGGGAACCTACGAGCAGTACTTC. J is TRBJ2-7 and V is TRBV19, with D perhaps matching TRBD2 (5 bases). Trimming left V 9 bases short and J 2 bases short, with 17 bases between. Looked up from germline, CDR1 is LNHDA and CDR2 is SQIVND (reference sequence). This CDR3 region has 14 residues. Full variable domain (remainder filled in from reference TRBV19 and TRBJ2-7): DGGITQSPKYLFRKEGQNVTLSCEQNLNHDAMYWYRQDPGQGLRLIYYSQIVNDFQKGDIAEGYSVSREKKESFPLTVTSAQKNPTAFYLCASAPGTGTYEQYFGPGTRLTVT.

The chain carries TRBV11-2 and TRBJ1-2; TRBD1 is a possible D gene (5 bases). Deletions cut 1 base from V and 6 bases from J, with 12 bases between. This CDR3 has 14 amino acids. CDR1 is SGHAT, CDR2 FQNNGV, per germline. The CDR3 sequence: CASSLVKETDGYTF. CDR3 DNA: TGTGCCAGCAGCTTAGTGAAAGAGACAGATGGCTACACCTTC. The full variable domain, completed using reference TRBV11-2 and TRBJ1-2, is EAGVAQSPRYKIIEKRQSVAFWCNPISGHATLYWYQQILGQGPKLLIQFQNNGVVDDSQLPKDRFSAERLKGVDSTLKIQPAKLEDSAVYLCASSLVKETDGYTFGSGTRLTVV.

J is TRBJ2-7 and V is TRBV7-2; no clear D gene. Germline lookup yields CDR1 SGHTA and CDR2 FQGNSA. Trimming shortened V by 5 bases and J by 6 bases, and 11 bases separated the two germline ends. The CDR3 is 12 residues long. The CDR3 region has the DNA TGTGCCAGCAGCCGAGATTCGGGCGAGCAGTACTTC. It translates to CASSRDSGEQYF.

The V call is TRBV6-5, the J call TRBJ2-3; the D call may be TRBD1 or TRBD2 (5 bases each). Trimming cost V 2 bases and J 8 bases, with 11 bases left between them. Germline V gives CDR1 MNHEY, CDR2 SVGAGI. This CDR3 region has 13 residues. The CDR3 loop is CASSYPGLTTQYF. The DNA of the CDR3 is TGTGCCAGCAGTTACCCGGGGCTCACTACGCAGTATTTT.

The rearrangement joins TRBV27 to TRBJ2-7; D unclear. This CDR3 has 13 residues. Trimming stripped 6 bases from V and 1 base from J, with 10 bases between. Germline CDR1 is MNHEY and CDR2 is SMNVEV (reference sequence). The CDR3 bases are TGTGCCAGCAGACCGGGTCCTTCCTACGAGCAGTACTTC. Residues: CASRPGPSYEQYF.

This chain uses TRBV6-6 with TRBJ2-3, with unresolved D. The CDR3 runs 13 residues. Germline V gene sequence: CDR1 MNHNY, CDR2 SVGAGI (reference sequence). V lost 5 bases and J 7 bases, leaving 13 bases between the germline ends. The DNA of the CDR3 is TGTGCCAGCAGTCCCCAAGGATTGAATACGCAGTATTTT. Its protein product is CASSPQGLNTQYF.

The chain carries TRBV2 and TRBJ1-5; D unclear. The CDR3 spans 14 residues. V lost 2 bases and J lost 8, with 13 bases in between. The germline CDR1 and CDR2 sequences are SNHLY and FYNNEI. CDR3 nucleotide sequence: TGTGCCAGCAGTGAACGCCGCTTAGAGGAGCCCCAGCATTTT. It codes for CASSERRLEEPQHF.

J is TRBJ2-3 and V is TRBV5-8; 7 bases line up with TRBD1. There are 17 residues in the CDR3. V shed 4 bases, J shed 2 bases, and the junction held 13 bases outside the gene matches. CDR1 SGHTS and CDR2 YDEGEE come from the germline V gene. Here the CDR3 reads CASSPLGTEAYTDTQYF. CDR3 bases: TGTGCCAGCAGCCCTCTTGGGACAGAAGCTTACACAGATACGCAGTATTTT.

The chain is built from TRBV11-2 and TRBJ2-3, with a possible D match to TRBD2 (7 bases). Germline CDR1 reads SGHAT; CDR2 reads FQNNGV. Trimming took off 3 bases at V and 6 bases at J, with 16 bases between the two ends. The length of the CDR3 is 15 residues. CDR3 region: CASSFERGARDTQYF. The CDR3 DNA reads TGTGCCAGCAGCTTTGAACGGGGGGCCAGGGATACGCAGTATTTT.

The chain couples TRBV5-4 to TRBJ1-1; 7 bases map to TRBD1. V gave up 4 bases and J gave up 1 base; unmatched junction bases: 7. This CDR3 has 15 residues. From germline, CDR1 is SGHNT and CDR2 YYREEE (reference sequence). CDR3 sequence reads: CASSGWNRGNTEAFF. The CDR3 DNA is TGTGCCAGCAGCGGGTGGAACAGGGGGAACACTGAAGCTTTCTTT.

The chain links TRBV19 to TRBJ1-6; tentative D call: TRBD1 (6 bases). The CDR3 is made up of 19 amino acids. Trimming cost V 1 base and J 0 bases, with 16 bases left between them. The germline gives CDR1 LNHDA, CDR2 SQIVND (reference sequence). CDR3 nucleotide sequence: TGTGCCAGTAGTATAGCCTCCAGGGGATCGAGCTCCTATAATTCACCCCTCCACTTT. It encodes CASSIASRGSSSYNSPLHF.

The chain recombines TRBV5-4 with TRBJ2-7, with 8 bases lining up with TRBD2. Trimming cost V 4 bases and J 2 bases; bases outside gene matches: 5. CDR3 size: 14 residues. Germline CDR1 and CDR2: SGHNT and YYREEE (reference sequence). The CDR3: CASSPSGGTYEQYF. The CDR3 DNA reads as TGTGCCAGCAGCCCTTCGGGGGGGACCTACGAGCAGTACTTC.

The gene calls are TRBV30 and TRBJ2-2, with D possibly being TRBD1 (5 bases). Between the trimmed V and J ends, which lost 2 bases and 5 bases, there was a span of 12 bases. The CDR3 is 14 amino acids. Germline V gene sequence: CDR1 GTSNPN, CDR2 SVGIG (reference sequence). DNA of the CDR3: TGTGCCTGGAGTTTAGGGGATGGGACCGGGGAGCTGTTTTTT. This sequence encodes CAWSLGDGTGELFF.

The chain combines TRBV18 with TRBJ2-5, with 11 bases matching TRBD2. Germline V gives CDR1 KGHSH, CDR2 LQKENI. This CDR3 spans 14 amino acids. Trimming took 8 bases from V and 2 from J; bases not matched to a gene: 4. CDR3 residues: CASHLAGGQETQYF. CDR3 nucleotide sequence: TGTGCCAGCCATCTAGCGGGGGGACAAGAGACCCAGTACTTC.

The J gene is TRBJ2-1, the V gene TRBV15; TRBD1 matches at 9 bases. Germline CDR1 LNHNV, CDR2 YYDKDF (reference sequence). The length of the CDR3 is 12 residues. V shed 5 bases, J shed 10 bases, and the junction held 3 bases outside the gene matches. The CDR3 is CATSEGTGEQFF. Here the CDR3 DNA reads TGTGCCACCAGCGAAGGGACAGGGGAGCAGTTCTTC.

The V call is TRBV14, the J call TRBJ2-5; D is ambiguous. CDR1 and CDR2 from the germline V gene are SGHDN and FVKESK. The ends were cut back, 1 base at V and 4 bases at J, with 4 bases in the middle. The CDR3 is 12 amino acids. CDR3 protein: CASSQGAETQYF. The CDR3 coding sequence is TGTGCCAGCAGCCAAGGAGCAGAGACCCAGTACTTC.